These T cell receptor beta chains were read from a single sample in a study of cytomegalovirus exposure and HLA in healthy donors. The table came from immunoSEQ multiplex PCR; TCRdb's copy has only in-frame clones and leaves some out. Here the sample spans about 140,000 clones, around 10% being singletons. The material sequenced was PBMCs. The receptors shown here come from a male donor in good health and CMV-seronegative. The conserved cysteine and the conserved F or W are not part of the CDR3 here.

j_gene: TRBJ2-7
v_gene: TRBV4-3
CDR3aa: ASSSGLAGPYEQY

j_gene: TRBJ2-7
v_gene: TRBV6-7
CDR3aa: ASSYSMGPSEREQY

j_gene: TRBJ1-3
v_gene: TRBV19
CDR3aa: ASSPFSGNTIY

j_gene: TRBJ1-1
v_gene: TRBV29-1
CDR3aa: SVGGGVGTEAF

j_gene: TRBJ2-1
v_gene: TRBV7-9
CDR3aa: ASSLARGGFSSYNEQF

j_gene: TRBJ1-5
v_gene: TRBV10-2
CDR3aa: ASSVLYREDSNQPQH

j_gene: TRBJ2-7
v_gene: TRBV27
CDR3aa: ASREWTGGMEQY

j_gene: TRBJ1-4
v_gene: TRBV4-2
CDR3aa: ASSPNTGKNEKLF

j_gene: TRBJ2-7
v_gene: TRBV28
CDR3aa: ASTLSPLRDRGYEQY

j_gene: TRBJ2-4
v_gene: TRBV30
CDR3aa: AWSRDRAFLAKNIQY

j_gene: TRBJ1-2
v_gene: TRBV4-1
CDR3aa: ASSPGQGIDYGYT